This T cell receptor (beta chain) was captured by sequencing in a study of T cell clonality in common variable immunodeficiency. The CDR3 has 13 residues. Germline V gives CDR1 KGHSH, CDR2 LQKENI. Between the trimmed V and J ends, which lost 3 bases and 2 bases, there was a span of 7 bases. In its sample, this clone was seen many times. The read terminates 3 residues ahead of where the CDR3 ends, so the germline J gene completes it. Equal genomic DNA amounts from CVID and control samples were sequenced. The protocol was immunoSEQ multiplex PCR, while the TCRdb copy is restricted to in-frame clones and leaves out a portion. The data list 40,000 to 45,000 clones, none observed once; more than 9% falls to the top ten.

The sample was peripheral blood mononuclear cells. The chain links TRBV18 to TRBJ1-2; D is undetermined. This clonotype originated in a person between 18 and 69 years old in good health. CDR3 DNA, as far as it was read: TGTGCCAGCTCACCCACAGAGAACTATGGC. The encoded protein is CASSPTENYG. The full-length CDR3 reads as CASSPTENYGYTF.